This T cell receptor (beta chain) comes out of a study of beta chain features in type 1 diabetes. Every isolated RNA sample was fully reverse transcribed, so sequencing captured expressed TCRB transcripts. TCRdb's copy holds only in-frame clones and misses some; the assay was immunoSEQ multiplex PCR. Of some 220,000 clones listed, roughly 11% are singletons. The CDR3 is 17 residues long. Trimming took 5 bases from V and 3 from J; bases not matched to a gene: 12. CDR1 MDHEN and CDR2 SYDVKM come from the germline V gene. The clonotype comes from a man aged 18-30 years in good health. The sequenced sample consisted of central memory CD4+ T cells from blood. The chain has TRBV28 and TRBJ2-1; TRBD2 agrees at 8 bases. CDR3 residues: CASSPFKISGIYNEQFF. In DNA, the CDR3 is TGTGCCAGCAGTCCGTTTAAGATTAGCGGGATCTACAATGAGCAGTTCTTC.